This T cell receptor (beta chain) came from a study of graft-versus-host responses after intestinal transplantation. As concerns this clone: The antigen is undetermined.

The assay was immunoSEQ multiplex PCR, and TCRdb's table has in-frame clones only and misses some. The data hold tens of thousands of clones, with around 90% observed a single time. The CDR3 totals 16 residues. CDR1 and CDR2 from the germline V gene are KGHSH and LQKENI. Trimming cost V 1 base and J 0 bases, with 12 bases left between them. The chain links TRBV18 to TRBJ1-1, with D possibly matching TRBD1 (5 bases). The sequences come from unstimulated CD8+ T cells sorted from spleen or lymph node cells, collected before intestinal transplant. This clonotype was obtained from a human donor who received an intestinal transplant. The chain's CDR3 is CASSPLGGGMNTEAFF. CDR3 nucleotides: TGTGCCAGCTCACCACTCGGGGGAGGGATGAACACTGAAGCTTTCTTT. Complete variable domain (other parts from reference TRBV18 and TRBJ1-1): NAGVMQNPRHLVRRRGQEARLRCSPMKGHSHVYWYRQLPEEGLKFMVYLQKENIIDESGMPKERFSAEFPKEGPSILRIQQVVRGDSAAYFCASSPLGGGMNTEAFFGQGTRLTVV.